The 24 T cell receptor beta chains given below trace back to one sample, sequenced in a study of blood T cell repertoires in COVID-19. Data came from immunoSEQ multiplex PCR; TCRdb stores just in-frame clones and leaves some out. The sample carries approximately 190,000 clones, roughly 82% recorded once. The sequencing sample was made of peripheral blood. These receptors were taken from a woman in her sixties or seventies with COVID-19, enrolled during active disease.

This rearrangement joins TRBV2 to TRBJ1-4, with a tentative D call TRBD1 (5 bases). The CDR3 length is 13 residues. V dropped 2 bases and J dropped 8 bases, with 9 bases sitting between them. Germline values: CDR1 SNHLY, CDR2 FYNNEI. The CDR3 here is CASSEWGREKLFF. Written as DNA, the CDR3 is TGTGCCAGCAGTGAATGGGGCCGCGAAAAACTGTTTTTT.

The chain couples TRBV3-1 (or the pseudogene TRBV3-2) to TRBJ1-5; no definite D call. The germline V gene has CDR1 LGHDT and CDR2 YNNKEL (reference sequence). With 3 bases removed from V and 3 bases from J, the gap between germline ends came to 9 bases. There are 14 residues in the CDR3. The CDR3 region has the DNA TGTGCCAGCAGCCATCGCGGAAACAATCAGCCCCAGCATTTT. Translating gives CASSHRGNNQPQHF.

This clone was recorded a few times. V gene TRBV7-3 combines with J gene TRBJ2-3; TRBD2 matches at 8 bases. CDR1 is SGHTA, CDR2 FQGTGA, per germline. CDR3 length equals 18 residues. The trim removed 4 bases at V and 0 bases at J, leaving 12 bases unmatched. The CDR3 reads CASSSRRTSGPSTDTQYF. The CDR3 nucleotides are TGTGCCAGCAGCTCCCGCCGAACTAGCGGACCTAGCACAGATACGCAGTATTTT.

This chain links TRBV4-1 with TRBJ2-5, with D perhaps TRBD1 (5 bases). Trimming stripped 0 bases from V and 2 bases from J, with 13 bases between. CDR1 and CDR2 from the germline V gene are MGHRA and YSYEKL. This CDR3 has 16 residues. This CDR3 reads CASSQDGAGWQETQYF. In DNA, the CDR3 is TGCGCCAGCAGCCAAGATGGGGCAGGGTGGCAAGAGACCCAGTACTTC.

The genes are TRBV2 and TRBJ2-1; a weak D match, TRBD1 (5 bases). The CDR3 totals 15 residues. CDR1 and CDR2 from the germline V gene are SNHLY and FYNNEI. V shed 7 bases and J shed 5 bases, with 18 bases lying between them. CDR3 bases: TGTGCCAGCATACAGGAAACGGCCCACAACAATGAGCAGTTCTTC. It yields the protein CASIQETAHNNEQFF.

Of note for this clone: Sequence at one end of the junction differs from germline and may be a read error. As DNA, the CDR3 is TGTGCCAGCAGCTTAGTAGACAGGGCGGACTTT. This sequence encodes CASSLVDRADF. The J gene is TRBJ1-6, the V gene TRBV7-3; TRBD1 matches 7 bases. CDR1 and CDR2 from the germline V gene are SGHTA and FQGTGA. The CDR3 is 11 amino acids.

This chain joins TRBV7-9 and TRBJ2-2; D remains ambiguous. The CDR3 runs to 12 residues. Trimming shortened V by 3 bases and J by 13 bases, and 12 bases separated the two germline ends. Germline CDR1 SEHNR, CDR2 FQNEAQ (reference sequence). CDR3 DNA: TGTGCCAGCAGCTTGAACGGTCAGGCGCTGTTTTTT. Translating gives CASSLNGQALFF.

This chain links TRBV7-3 with TRBJ2-7; D might be TRBD1 (6 bases). Trimming removed 2 bases from V and 3 bases from J, with 14 bases in between. This CDR3 contains 15 residues. The germline CDR1 and CDR2 sequences are SGHTA and FQGTGA. The CDR3 sequence is CASSLCAGAFYEQYV. The CDR3 nucleotides read TGTGCCAGCAGCTTATGCGCAGGGGCGTTCTACGAGCAGTACGTC.

The chain uses TRBV9 and TRBJ1-3; 7 nucleotides agree with TRBD1. The V and J ends lost 4 bases and 7 bases, in that order; junction bases with no gene match: 8. CDR1 and CDR2 from the germline V gene are SGDLS and YYNGEE. The CDR3 sequence is 14 residues long. CDR3 residues: CASSPRTGGNTIYF. CDR3 sequence (DNA): TGTGCCAGCAGCCCACGGACAGGAGGGAACACCATATATTTT.

The chain joins TRBV7-9 to TRBJ2-3; TRBD2 aligns across 8 bases. Trimming took 0 bases from V and 2 from J; bases not matched to a gene: 10. Germline V lookup: CDR1 SEHNR, CDR2 FQNEAQ (reference sequence). The CDR3 is 18 amino acids. The CDR3, as DNA: TGTGCCAGCAGCTTAGCGGCCCGAATAGCGGGAATCACAGATACGCAGTATTTT. As protein: CASSLAARIAGITDTQYF. Based on the CDR3 plus reference TRBV7-9 and TRBJ2-3, the full variable domain is DTGVSQNPRHKITKRGQNVTFRCDPISEHNRLYWYRQTLGQGPEFLTYFQNEAQLEKSRLLSDRFSAERPKGSFSTLEIQRTEQGDSAMYLCASSLAARIAGITDTQYFGPGTRLTVL.

The V and J genes are TRBV14 and TRBJ2-7; D gene unclear. The CDR3 sequence is 14 residues long. The germline V gene has CDR1 SGHDN and CDR2 FVKESK. V lost 0 bases to trimming and J lost 10 bases, with 16 bases between them. CDR3 nucleotides: TGTGCCAGCAGCCAAGATTTGGCCTCCGAGCGACAGTACTTC. This gives the protein CASSQDLASERQYF.

V is TRBV6-2 or TRBV6-3 and J is TRBJ2-7; TRBD2 agrees at 11 bases. This CDR3 region has 15 residues. Unmatched junction bases numbered 4, after V lost 6 bases and J lost 0 bases. Germline V gene lookup returns CDR1 MNHEY and CDR2 SVGEGT. CDR3 loop: CASSSSGRSSYEQYF. CDR3 nucleotide sequence: TGTGCCAGCAGCTCTAGCGGGAGGAGCTCCTACGAGCAGTACTTC.

The chain employs TRBV5-1 and TRBJ2-1; 7 nucleotides match TRBD1. V lost 4 bases and J lost 4; bases outside the gene matches: 8. Looked up from germline, CDR1 is SGHRS and CDR2 is YFSETQ. CDR3 length: 15 amino acids. CDR3 in amino acids: CASSRPGQLYNEQFF. The CDR3 nucleotides read TGCGCCAGCAGCAGGCCGGGACAGTTATACAATGAGCAGTTCTTC.

The chain recombines TRBV5-4 with TRBJ1-1, with D possibly TRBD1 on 5 matching bases. CDR1 and CDR2 from the germline V gene are SGHNT and YYREEE (reference sequence). The CDR3 totals 14 residues. Trimming took off 6 bases at V and 7 bases at J, with 19 bases between the two ends. CDR3 protein: CASTQGTHGGEAFF. As DNA, the CDR3 is TGTGCCAGCACCCAAGGGACTCACGGAGGTGAAGCTTTCTTT.

The chain links TRBV3-1 (or the pseudogene TRBV3-2) to TRBJ2-1; 7 bases are a match to TRBD2. This CDR3 contains 15 residues. CDR1 LGHDT and CDR2 YNNKEL come from the germline V gene (reference sequence). The V and J ends lost 0 bases and 6 bases, in that order; junction bases with no gene match: 5. CDR3 sequence: CASSQEIGGVNEQFF. The CDR3, as DNA: TGTGCCAGCAGCCAAGAAATTGGGGGGGTCAATGAGCAGTTCTTC.

In this sample, this clone turned up a few times. The J gene is TRBJ2-7, the V gene TRBV7-2, with a weak D call TRBD2 (6 bases). Germline V gives CDR1 SGHTA, CDR2 FQGNSA. The CDR3 runs to 15 residues. V lost 1 base and J 0 bases, leaving 10 bases between the germline ends. CDR3 nucleotide sequence: TGTGCCAGCAGCTTAGAGAGGGAGGACTCCTACGAGCAGTACTTC. Residues: CASSLEREDSYEQYF.

The rearrangement uses TRBV2 and TRBJ1-6; D ambiguous. Looked up from germline, CDR1 is SNHLY and CDR2 is FYNNEI. The CDR3 consists of 13 residues. The ends were cut back, 6 bases at V and 4 bases at J, with 7 bases in the middle. CDR3 sequence reads: CASRDLYNSPLHF. The CDR3 coding sequence is TGTGCCAGCAGGGACTTATATAATTCACCCCTCCACTTT. Full variable domain (rest looked up from reference TRBV2 and TRBJ1-6): EPEVTQTPSHQVTQMGQEVILRCVPISNHLYFYWYRQILGQKVEFLVSFYNNEISEKSEIFDDQFSVERPDGSNFTLKIRSTKLEDSAMYFCASRDLYNSPLHFGNGTRLTVT.

V usage is TRBV30 and J usage is TRBJ1-1, with D hard to call. This CDR3 has 14 residues. Germline assignment: CDR1 GTSNPN and CDR2 SVGIG (reference sequence). V was clipped by 0 bases and J by 3 bases, with 11 bases between them. The CDR3, as DNA: TGTGCCTGGAGTGTATGGGAGTGGGACACTGAAGCTTTCTTT. Its translation is CAWSVWEWDTEAFF.

The J gene is TRBJ2-7, the V gene TRBV28; D is unclear. Germline CDR1 MDHEN, CDR2 SYDVKM. V was pared by 6 bases and J by 2 bases, with 8 bases between. This CDR3 comprises 12 residues. CDR3 nucleotides: TGTGCCAGCAGGGAGCTTACCTACGAGCAGTACTTC. This translates into CASRELTYEQYF.

Only one count was recorded for this clone. CDR3 nucleotides: TGTGCCAGCAGTTCCTCCAGGGGGCTCGGAGCTTTCTTT. It codes for CASSSSRGLGAFF. This chain links TRBV28 with TRBJ1-1, with 8 bases identical to TRBD1. The CDR3 contains 13 residues. The germline V gene has CDR1 MDHEN and CDR2 SYDVKM. V dropped 4 bases and J dropped 10; count of bases not matched to a gene: 8.

V usage is TRBV7-9 and J usage is TRBJ2-1; no reliable D call. This CDR3 contains 14 residues. Trimming pared 0 bases from V and 7 bases from J, leaving 10 bases between. Germline CDR1 SEHNR, CDR2 FQNEAQ (reference sequence). CDR3 coding DNA: TGTGCCAGCAGCTTAGCGTGGTCCGGGAATGAGCAGTTCTTC. Amino acids: CASSLAWSGNEQFF.

The chain employs TRBV27 and TRBJ1-2, with 12 bases that match TRBD1. The CDR3 has 15 amino acids. The germline CDR1 and CDR2 sequences are MNHEY and SMNVEV (reference sequence). J lost 3 bases, V lost 6 bases, and 5 bases had no gene match. The CDR3 sequence: CASSGTGGAYYGYTF. The CDR3, as DNA: TGTGCCAGCAGCGGGACAGGGGGCGCGTACTATGGCTACACCTTC.

The J gene is TRBJ1-4, the V gene TRBV7-9; D gene ambiguous. The CDR3 is 15 residues long. Germline assignment: CDR1 SEHNR and CDR2 FQNEAQ (reference sequence). V lost 5 bases, J lost 2 bases, and 12 bases lay in between. CDR3 amino acids: CASSPGVGTNEKLFF. CDR3 in DNA: TGTGCCAGCAGCCCCGGGGTGGGCACTAATGAAAAACTGTTTTTT.

The genes are TRBV27 and TRBJ2-7; the D gene is possibly TRBD1 (5 bases). The CDR3 runs 16 residues. Germline CDR1 is MNHEY and CDR2 is SMNVEV (reference sequence). V was shortened by 6 bases and J by 3 bases, with 21 bases between the two germline ends. Written as DNA, the CDR3 is TGTGCCAGCAGACCACCTGACGACAGTTCCCACTACGAGCAGTACTTC. Translating it yields CASRPPDDSSHYEQYF.